Following are 29 T cell receptor beta chains from one sample sequenced in a study of T cells in Graves' hyperthyroidism and ophthalmopathy. Amplification yielded TCR beta CDR3 regions, with RNA transcripts as the source. TCR CDR3 regions were first amplified by RT-PCR with HTBI primers. MiXCR, applied by TCRdb to the multiplex PCR reads, yields one record per CDR3 protein. The sample has fewer than 750,000 distinct CDR3 sequences, roughly 15% seen once; the top ten hold around 12%. Sequencing used blood. The receptors shown here come from a woman aged 45-60 years with Graves' ophthalmopathy.

Here the CDR3 DNA reads TGTGCCAGCAGCCAAGATCAGGAGCAGTACTTC. It translates to CASSQDQEQYF. The chain employs TRBV14 and TRBJ2-7; D not certain. V dropped 0 bases and J dropped 7 bases, with 4 bases sitting between them. The germline gives CDR1 SGHDN, CDR2 FVKESK. CDR3 size: 11 residues.

This clonotype came up many times. The chain has TRBV5-6 and TRBJ1-1; D remains ambiguous. V was clipped by 2 bases and J by 3 bases, with 5 bases between them. The length of the CDR3 is 12 residues. The germline gives CDR1 SGHDT, CDR2 YYEEEE. CDR3 loop: CASSFADTEAFF. DNA for the CDR3: TGTGCCAGCAGCTTCGCAGACACTGAAGCTTTCTTT.

This rearrangement joins TRBV20-1 to TRBJ2-2, with 9 bases matching TRBD1. Losses at the gene ends were 2 bases for V and 5 bases for J; bases not matched to a gene: 9. CDR1 is DFQATT and CDR2 is SNEGSKA in the germline V gene (reference sequence). This CDR3 region has 16 residues. The CDR3 sequence is CSARITGGRWTGELFF. The CDR3 DNA sequence: TGCAGTGCTAGAATAACAGGGGGCAGATGGACCGGGGAGCTGTTTTTT.

The genes are TRBV5-1 and TRBJ2-2, with D hard to call. Trimming removed 0 bases from V and 2 bases from J, with 8 bases in between. There are 15 residues in the CDR3. Germline-derived CDR1 and CDR2 are SGHRS and YFSETQ. CDR3 nucleotides: TGCGCCAGCAGCTTGGATGGACCCAACACCGGGGAGCTGTTTTTT. Translating it yields CASSLDGPNTGELFF.

This clonotype was recorded many times. This chain joins TRBV18 and TRBJ2-1, with 7 nucleotides matching TRBD1. V lost 2 bases to trimming and J lost 4 bases; unmatched junction nucleotides: 14. Germline CDR1 reads KGHSH; CDR2 reads LQKENI. The CDR3 consists of 18 residues. CDR3 region: CASSPTYQDRAPYNEQFF. CDR3 coding DNA: TGTGCCAGCTCACCAACATACCAAGACAGGGCTCCATACAATGAGCAGTTCTTC.

A few counts support this clonotype. The V and J genes are TRBV9 and TRBJ1-3; tentatively, D is TRBD1 (5 bases). V gave up 4 bases and J gave up 0 bases, with 14 bases separating them. CDR1 is SGDLS, CDR2 YYNGEE, per germline. The length of the CDR3 is 16 residues. The CDR3: CASSSNRQRSGNTIYF. The CDR3 nucleotides read TGTGCCAGCAGCTCGAACAGGCAACGCTCTGGAAACACCATATATTTT.

On this clonotype: At one of its ends the junction is not consistent with the germline gene, which may arise from a read error. The genes are TRBV5-4 and TRBJ1-4; 12 bases line up with TRBD1. The CDR3 has 17 residues. From germline, CDR1 is SGHNT and CDR2 YYREEE (reference sequence). CDR3 residues: CASSDRDRGPINEKRFF. CDR3 bases: TGTGCCAGCAGCGACCGGGACAGGGGGCCCATTAATGAAAAACGGTTTTTT.

The chain joins TRBV7-9 to TRBJ2-1; a possible D gene is TRBD2 (6 bases). In germline, CDR1 is SEHNR, CDR2 FQNEAQ (reference sequence). The CDR3 has 15 residues. V was pared by 2 bases and J by 5 bases, with 13 bases between. The CDR3 is CASSLRGTRNNEQFF. The CDR3 DNA follows: TGTGCCAGCAGCTTACGAGGGACTCGAAACAATGAGCAGTTCTTC. The full variable domain, with the rest looked up from reference TRBV7-9 and TRBJ2-1, is DTGVSQNPRHKITKRGQNVTFRCDPISEHNRLYWYRQTLGQGPEFLTYFQNEAQLEKSRLLSDRFSAERPKGSFSTLEIQRTEQGDSAMYLCASSLRGTRNNEQFFGPGTRLTVL.

This clonotype was found a few times. V gene TRBV6-1 combines with J gene TRBJ1-2; TRBD1 agrees at 10 bases. The V gene's germline CDR1 is MNHNS and CDR2 SASEGT. The CDR3 has 14 amino acids. V gave up 6 bases and J gave up 3 bases; unmatched junction bases: 4. CDR3 sequence reads: CASRDRGRDYGYTF. The CDR3 region has the DNA TGTGCCAGCAGAGACAGGGGGCGCGACTATGGCTACACCTTC.

The V gene is TRBV13, the J gene TRBJ2-1; a possible D gene is TRBD1 (6 bases). With 5 bases removed from V and 5 bases from J, the gap between germline ends came to 7 bases. This CDR3 region has 12 residues. The germline gives CDR1 PRHDT, CDR2 FYEKMQ (reference sequence). The CDR3 region has the DNA TGTGCCAGCAGCCACAGGGACAATGAGCAGTTCTTC. Its translation is CASSHRDNEQFF.

Ten or more counts support this clonotype. The chain carries TRBV7-9 and TRBJ2-7, with D tentatively TRBD1 (5 bases). V lost 2 bases, J lost 0 bases, and 17 bases lay in between. The CDR3 is made up of 17 amino acids. Per the germline V gene, CDR1 is SEHNR and CDR2 is FQNEAQ (reference sequence). For the CDR3, the DNA is TGTGCCAGCAGCTTACGTCCTCAGGGCTATCTCTCCTACGAGCAGTACTTC. This gives the protein CASSLRPQGYLSYEQYF.

In its sample, this clonotype was seen many times. The gene calls are TRBV9 and TRBJ1-1, with D tentatively TRBD1 (6 bases). Trimming cost V 4 bases and J 4 bases, with 11 bases left between them. Germline values: CDR1 SGDLS, CDR2 YYNGEE. This CDR3 comprises 13 residues. CDR3 nucleotides: TGTGCCAGCAGCCGGGGGCTTTCCACTGAAGCTTTCTTT. Protein product: CASSRGLSTEAFF.

The CDR3 bases are TGCAGTGCTAGGCTCCTGGAGAGCTCCTACAATGAGCAGTTCTTC. This sequence encodes CSARLLESSYNEQFF. This rearrangement joins TRBV20-1 to TRBJ2-1; D is undetermined. V dropped 3 bases and J dropped 0 bases, with 12 bases sitting between them. The V gene's germline CDR1 is DFQATT and CDR2 SNEGSKA (reference sequence). The CDR3 is 15 residues long.

This clonotype was recorded at least ten times. The genes are TRBV24-1 and TRBJ2-7; 7 bases match TRBD1. The CDR3 spans 16 residues. Germline CDR1 is KGHDR and CDR2 is SFDVKD. V lost 7 bases and J lost 0; bases outside the gene matches: 11. This CDR3 reads CATRTRDSIFSYEQYF. Here the CDR3 DNA reads TGTGCCACCAGGACACGGGACAGTATCTTCTCCTACGAGCAGTACTTC.

This clonotype has just a few counts. The chain joins TRBV25-1 to TRBJ2-7, with 11 bases identical to TRBD1. J lost 5 bases, V lost 2 bases, and 5 bases had no gene match. The CDR3 spans 15 residues. CDR1 MGHDK and CDR2 SYGVNS come from the germline V gene. CDR3 sequence: CASSEGTGGLHEQYF. In DNA, the CDR3 is TGTGCCAGCAGTGAAGGGACAGGGGGTCTCCACGAGCAGTACTTC.

The table lists this clonotype with many counts. This chain joins TRBV12-3 or TRBV12-4 and TRBJ2-1; no firm D call. Trimming removed 5 bases from V and 13 bases from J, with 15 bases in between. The CDR3 consists of 12 residues. In nucleotides, the CDR3 is TGTGCCAGCAGTATACGCGTGGCGACACAGTTCTTC. Amino acid sequence: CASSIRVATQFF.

This clonotype was counted many times. V and J are TRBV6-2 or TRBV6-3 and TRBJ1-5; D remains ambiguous. There are 14 residues in the CDR3. Trimming left V 2 bases short and J 6 bases short, with 11 bases between. Germline CDR1 and CDR2: MNHEY and SVGEGT. This chain's CDR3 is CASSYPGAPQPQHF. DNA of the CDR3: TGTGCCAGCAGTTACCCAGGCGCGCCTCAGCCCCAGCATTTT.

This clonotype was recorded at least ten times. The chain employs TRBV6-2 or TRBV6-3 and TRBJ2-7; tentatively, D is TRBD1 or TRBD2 (5 bases each). Germline CDR1 is MNHEY and CDR2 is SVGEGT. The V gene lost 7 bases and the J gene lost 2 bases, with 12 bases spanning the gap. The CDR3 sequence is 13 residues long. The CDR3 DNA sequence: TGTGCCAGCAAGGTGAGGGGACCCTACGAGCAGTACTTC. Translating it yields CASKVRGPYEQYF.

The sample holds many counts of this clonotype. This rearrangement joins TRBV11-2 to TRBJ2-7, with 9 bases matching TRBD2. V was pared by 4 bases and J by 6 bases, with 13 bases of the junction left unmatched. The CDR3 length is 16 residues. CDR1 and CDR2 from the germline V gene are SGHAT and FQNNGV. The CDR3 spells CASSSRGGLAGIEQYF. The CDR3 nucleotides read TGTGCCAGCAGCTCGAGGGGGGGTCTAGCGGGAATCGAGCAGTACTTC. The variable domain in full, with the rest retrieved from reference TRBV11-2 and TRBJ2-7, is EAGVAQSPRYKIIEKRQSVAFWCNPISGHATLYWYQQILGQGPKLLIQFQNNGVVDDSQLPKDRFSAERLKGVDSTLKIQPAKLEDSAVYLCASSSRGGLAGIEQYFGPGTRLTVT.

This clonotype was seen a handful of times. The rearrangement links TRBV7-9 to TRBJ2-1; TRBD1 agrees at 7 bases. Trimming removed 2 bases from V and 15 bases from J; junction bases left unmatched: 13. CDR1 and CDR2 (germline): SEHNR, FQNEAQ (reference sequence). The CDR3 is made up of 14 amino acids. The CDR3 loop is CASSLTGVAHSRFF. In DNA form, the CDR3 reads TGTGCCAGCAGCTTAACAGGGGTGGCCCATAGTAGGTTCTTC.

The chain combines TRBV6-4 with TRBJ1-1; D gene ambiguous. Per germline, CDR1 MRHNA and CDR2 SNTAGT. Trimming took off 8 bases at V and 0 bases at J, with 16 bases between the two ends. The CDR3 spans 15 residues. The DNA for the CDR3 is TGTGCCAGCCCCCCCGAATTGAGGATGAACACTGAAGCTTTCTTT. The encoded protein is CASPPELRMNTEAFF.

This clonotype was seen ten or more times. The chain links TRBV12-3 or TRBV12-4 to TRBJ1-1, with a weak D call TRBD1 (5 bases). V lost 5 bases to trimming and J lost 10 bases, with 17 bases between them. The CDR3 contains 13 residues. The CDR3 bases are TGTGCCAGCAGTCCAAATCAGGGCTCTGGAGCTTTCTTT. It translates to CASSPNQGSGAFF.

This clonotype came up many times. The rearrangement joins TRBV12-3 or TRBV12-4 to TRBJ2-3; 12 bases are shared with TRBD2. V trimming: 7 bases; J trimming: 3 bases; junction bases outside the gene matches: 5. The CDR3 extends over 15 amino acids. In DNA, the CDR3 is TGTGCCAGCATCAAAGGACTAGCGGGGACAGATACGCAGTATTTT. Residues: CASIKGLAGTDTQYF.

V usage is TRBV9 and J usage is TRBJ2-5; D may match TRBD1 or TRBD2 (5 bases each). CDR1 and CDR2 (germline): SGDLS, YYNGEE. V gave up 4 bases and J gave up 2 bases, with 15 bases separating them. This CDR3 has 15 amino acids. The chain's CDR3 is CASSPQAGKQETQYF. The DNA for the CDR3 is TGTGCCAGCAGCCCACAGGCGGGTAAACAAGAGACCCAGTACTTC. Full variable domain (rest looked up from reference TRBV9 and TRBJ2-5): DSGVTQTPKHLITATGQRVTLRCSPRSGDLSVYWYQQSLDQGLQFLIQYYNGEERAKGNILERFSAQQFPDLHSELNLSSLELGDSALYFCASSPQAGKQETQYFGPGTRLLVL.

This clonotype has just a few counts. Given a much more abundant clone one base away, this may be a read error. The chain uses TRBV28 and TRBJ2-7; tentative D call: TRBD1 (6 bases). The CDR3 loop spans 13 amino acids. From germline, CDR1 is MDHEN and CDR2 SYDVKM. V lost 5 bases and J lost 3, with 11 bases in between. The CDR3 region is CASSGGQRYEQYF. The CDR3, as DNA: TGTGCCAGCAGTGGGGGACAACGCTACGAGCAGTACTTC.

The sample holds many counts of this clonotype. The J gene is TRBJ1-2, the V gene TRBV2; TRBD1 might be the D (6 bases). Trimming shortened V by 7 bases and J by 0 bases, and 18 bases separated the two germline ends. CDR1 and CDR2 (germline): SNHLY, FYNNEI. The CDR3 is made up of 16 amino acids. The CDR3 reads CASTPGHAPANYGYTF. DNA for the CDR3: TGTGCCAGCACCCCGGGACATGCCCCGGCTAACTATGGCTACACCTTC.

A few counts support this clonotype. The V gene is TRBV6-1, the J gene TRBJ1-4; TRBD1 might be the D (5 bases). V gave up 6 bases and J gave up 6 bases, with 17 bases separating them. The CDR3 sequence is 15 residues long. Germline V lookup: CDR1 MNHNS, CDR2 SASEGT. The CDR3 DNA follows: TGTGCCAGCAGAGCACATTGGGGCGAACATGAAAAACTGTTTTTT. This sequence encodes CASRAHWGEHEKLFF.

The rearrangement uses TRBV9 and TRBJ2-5; maybe TRBD2 (8 bases). This CDR3 spans 15 amino acids. V lost 3 bases and J lost 5, with 17 bases in between. Germline V gene sequence: CDR1 SGDLS, CDR2 YYNGEE. The chain's CDR3 is CASSEGLGGVETQYF. CDR3 DNA: TGTGCCAGCAGCGAGGGACTAGGGGGCGTTGAGACCCAGTACTTC. Together with reference TRBV9 and TRBJ2-5, the CDR3 gives the full variable domain: DSGVTQTPKHLITATGQRVTLRCSPRSGDLSVYWYQQSLDQGLQFLIQYYNGEERAKGNILERFSAQQFPDLHSELNLSSLELGDSALYFCASSEGLGGVETQYFGPGTRLLVL.

There are many counts of this clonotype. This chain connects TRBV20-1 to TRBJ2-1; D assignment may be TRBD1 or TRBD2 (7 bases each). From germline, CDR1 is DFQATT and CDR2 SNEGSKA (reference sequence). V lost 1 base and J lost 4, with 20 bases in between. The CDR3 has 17 residues. The CDR3 region is CSARVIMTGRDYNEQFF. The CDR3 DNA sequence: TGCAGTGCTAGAGTCATAATGACAGGGAGGGATTACAATGAGCAGTTCTTC.